The clone carrying this T cell receptor beta chain was found many times. Its antigen is as yet unknown. These data are taken from a study of T cell repertoires in cytomegalovirus infection. In the study overall: TCR beta signatures that were public indicated CMV infection and matching HLA type.

V dropped 6 bases and J dropped 2; count of bases not matched to a gene: 12. The CDR3 consists of 17 residues. Per germline, CDR1 SGHTA and CDR2 FQGNSA. TCRdb ran MiXCR on the reads and lists one entry per CDR3 protein. The table shows fewer than 350,000 distinct CDR3 sequences, with over 7.5% occurring only once. Study-level findings and limits: Cumulated frequencies of public TCR beta families served to identify carriers of CMV plus the relevant HLA.

The receptor's source is a human donor in good health (CMV status not recorded). Some clones in this sample may be carry-over from other donors' samples. This chain joins TRBV7-2 and TRBJ2-2, with 7 bases that match TRBD1. What was sequenced was PBMCs. This CDR3 is CASRRSAGTVNTGELFF. The CDR3 DNA reads as TGTGCCAGCAGGAGAAGCGCCGGGACAGTCAACACCGGGGAGCTGTTTTTT.